Presented here are 25 T cell receptor beta chains from one specimen sequenced in a study of blood T cells in healthy people across ages. A second PCR, run for roughly 7 to 12 cycles, used a sample-barcoded 5' primer plus a J-beta primer mix. MiXCR, applied by TCRdb to the 5' RACE reads, yields one record per CDR3 protein. The sample lists approximately 940,000 distinct CDR3 sequences, around 46% occurring once. Specimen: blood. These receptors came from a man aged 25-45 years in good health.

This clonotype has more than one count but fewer than ten. The V and J genes are TRBV2 and TRBJ1-2; D perhaps matches TRBD1 (5 bases). The germline gives CDR1 SNHLY, CDR2 FYNNEI. The CDR3 totals 14 residues. Trimming cost V 7 bases and J 5 bases, with 17 bases left between them. Here the CDR3 DNA reads TGTGCCAGCATCTTGGGGGAGAGTCGTTATGGCTACACCTTC. It encodes CASILGESRYGYTF.

V and J are TRBV14 and TRBJ2-7; D possibly matches TRBD1 or TRBD2 (5 bases each). CDR1 SGHDN and CDR2 FVKESK come from the germline V gene. CDR3 length: 13 residues. V was cut by 8 bases and J by 5 bases, with 16 bases left in between. CDR3 in amino acids: CASRGSSAHEQYF. CDR3 DNA: TGTGCCAGCCGGGGCAGCTCCGCACACGAGCAGTACTTC.

The rearrangement links TRBV7-2 to TRBJ1-5; D gene unclear. V was clipped by 6 bases and J by 2 bases, with 11 bases between them. This CDR3 has 14 residues. The germline gives CDR1 SGHTA, CDR2 FQGNSA. CDR3 sequence (DNA): TGTGCCAGCAGGCGCCTAGGTGGCAATCAGCCCCAGCATTTT. Protein product: CASRRLGGNQPQHF.

J is TRBJ2-1 and V is TRBV30, with 11 positions matching TRBD2. The CDR3 sequence is 16 residues long. V lost 5 bases and J lost 2; bases outside the gene matches: 8. Germline V gene lookup returns CDR1 GTSNPN and CDR2 SVGIG (reference sequence). The CDR3 here is CAWGGALAGAYNEQFF. DNA of the CDR3: TGTGCCTGGGGGGGGGCACTAGCGGGGGCCTACAATGAGCAGTTCTTC.

This clonotype was counted only a few times. V and J are TRBV7-9 and TRBJ1-2; no clear D gene. Germline V lookup: CDR1 SEHNR, CDR2 FQNEAQ (reference sequence). V was pared by 7 bases and J by 5 bases, with 17 bases between. This CDR3 spans 14 amino acids. The CDR3 here is CASTPQASLYGYTF. The CDR3 DNA follows: TGTGCCAGCACCCCGCAGGCCTCCCTTTATGGCTACACCTTC.

In regard to this clonotype: With a much larger clone just one base away, this may be a read error. This rearrangement joins TRBV27 to TRBJ2-1; weak D call: TRBD1 (6 bases). The length of the CDR3 is 15 residues. V shed 0 bases and J shed 10 bases, with 16 bases lying between them. Germline values: CDR1 MNHEY, CDR2 SMNVEV (reference sequence). The CDR3 region has the DNA TGTGCCAGCAGTTTATCGACAGGTCTCTCCTACGAGCAGTTCTTC. As protein: CASSLSTGLSYEQFF.

The rearrangement uses TRBV9 and TRBJ1-2; weak D call: TRBD1 (5 bases). The CDR3 loop spans 14 amino acids. CDR1 is SGDLS and CDR2 is YYNGEE in the germline V gene. V was cut by 3 bases and J by 5 bases, with 14 bases left in between. CDR3 loop: CASSAGTVLYGYTF. CDR3 coding DNA: TGTGCCAGCAGCGCCGGGACCGTTCTTTATGGCTACACCTTC.

V usage is TRBV27 and J usage is TRBJ2-1; D uncertain. The length of the CDR3 is 14 residues. The germline V and J ends were trimmed by 2 bases and 3 bases, with 8 bases remaining between them. Per germline, CDR1 MNHEY and CDR2 SMNVEV (reference sequence). The CDR3 sequence is CASSLRTNYNEQFF. CDR3 DNA: TGTGCCAGCAGTTTAAGAACCAACTACAATGAGCAGTTCTTC.

The chain carries TRBV10-3 and TRBJ1-1, with 9 nucleotides matching TRBD1. J was trimmed by 1 base and V by 0 bases; bases with no gene match: 15. Germline V CDR1 and CDR2: ENHRY, SYGVKD. The CDR3 runs to 20 residues. CDR3 loop: CAISESSYDTGGASNTEAFF. The CDR3 DNA reads TGTGCCATCAGTGAGTCGAGTTACGATACAGGGGGCGCTTCGAACACTGAAGCTTTCTTT.

This chain links TRBV6-5 with TRBJ2-2; D gene unclear. The CDR3 runs to 11 residues. Germline-derived CDR1 and CDR2 are MNHEY and SVGAGI. Trimming removed 11 bases from V and 5 bases from J, with 9 bases in between. CDR3 protein: CAGTATGELFF. As DNA, the CDR3 is TGTGCCGGCACCGCGACCGGGGAGCTGTTTTTT.

The chain links TRBV28 to TRBJ1-2; 10 bases align to TRBD1. Germline-derived CDR1 and CDR2 are MDHEN and SYDVKM. This CDR3 region has 14 residues. The V and J ends lost 6 bases and 1 base, in that order; junction bases with no gene match: 2. CDR3 sequence reads: CASRRDRGNYGYTF. CDR3 DNA: TGTGCCAGCAGGAGGGACAGGGGTAACTATGGCTACACCTTC.

This clonotype has more than one count but fewer than ten. V is TRBV28 and J is TRBJ2-7; a weak D match, TRBD1 (5 bases). The germline V gene has CDR1 MDHEN and CDR2 SYDVKM. Deletions cut 2 bases from V and 2 bases from J, with 13 bases between. The CDR3 has 15 residues. CDR3 loop: CASSLPLTAAYEQYF. CDR3 bases: TGTGCCAGCAGTTTACCGCTGACAGCCGCCTACGAGCAGTACTTC.

The chain joins TRBV20-1 to TRBJ2-5; 8 bases align to TRBD1. This CDR3 comprises 14 residues. The trim removed 5 bases at V and 4 bases at J, leaving 9 bases unmatched. Germline V gene lookup returns CDR1 DFQATT and CDR2 SNEGSKA (reference sequence). CDR3 sequence (DNA): TGCAGTGCTTCCGGACAGGGAAATGTAGAGACCCAGTACTTC. Protein product: CSASGQGNVETQYF.

The genes are TRBV4-1 and TRBJ1-2; D remains ambiguous. The V gene's germline CDR1 is MGHRA and CDR2 YSYEKL. CDR3 length: 14 residues. Deletions cut 1 base from V and 6 bases from J, with 12 bases between. The CDR3 DNA reads TGCGCCAGCAGCCAAGTCGGGTTTTGGGATGGCTACACCTTC. Translated: CASSQVGFWDGYTF.

This clonotype has only a few counts. The chain links TRBV12-3 or TRBV12-4 to TRBJ2-7; the match to TRBD2 covers 8 bases. The V gene end was trimmed by 7 bases and the J gene end by 1 base; junction bases not matched to a gene: 3. There are 13 residues in the CDR3. The CDR3 region is CASTPGGSYEQYF. The CDR3 DNA sequence: TGTGCCAGCACCCCGGGGGGGTCCTACGAGCAGTACTTC.

This clonotype was picked up a small number of times. The J gene is TRBJ2-7, the V gene TRBV28; 12 nucleotides line up with TRBD1. J lost 7 bases, V lost 5 bases, and 9 bases had no gene match. Germline V gene sequence: CDR1 MDHEN, CDR2 SYDVKM. This CDR3 contains 15 residues. The chain's CDR3 is CASSHRDRGLPEQYF. The CDR3 DNA sequence: TGTGCCAGCAGTCACCGGGACAGGGGGCTTCCAGAGCAGTACTTC.

The CDR3 region has the DNA TGTGCCAGCAGTTTCGGACAGGGGACGACTGAAGCTTTCTTT. Its translation: CASSFGQGTTEAFF. The chain is built from TRBV6-2 or TRBV6-3 and TRBJ1-1; 9 nucleotides line up with TRBD1. CDR1 MNHEY and CDR2 SVGEGT come from the germline V gene. The CDR3 covers 14 residues. Germline trimming cut 4 bases from V and 5 bases from J; bases unmatched to any gene: 5.

This rearrangement joins TRBV5-5 to TRBJ2-3; tentative D call: TRBD2 (5 bases). V lost 4 bases to trimming and J lost 2 bases, with 14 bases between them. This CDR3 is built from 15 residues. CDR1 and CDR2 from the germline V gene are SGHKS and YYEKEE (reference sequence). This CDR3 reads CASSLLSGDTDTQYF. CDR3 in DNA: TGTGCCAGCAGCCTACTAAGCGGAGACACAGATACGCAGTATTTT.

J is TRBJ2-7 and V is TRBV2; possibly TRBD1 for D (5 bases). The ends were cut back, 6 bases at V and 3 bases at J, with 12 bases in the middle. The CDR3 contains 13 residues. Germline-derived CDR1 and CDR2 are SNHLY and FYNNEI. The CDR3 sequence: CASRDMDSYEQYF. CDR3 DNA: TGTGCCAGCAGGGACATGGATAGCTACGAGCAGTACTTC.

This clonotype was picked up one time. The chain recombines TRBV7-9 with TRBJ1-1; perhaps TRBD1 as D (5 bases). The CDR3 runs to 15 residues. Per the germline V gene, CDR1 is SEHNR and CDR2 is FQNEAQ (reference sequence). The V end was cut by 5 bases, the J end by 4 bases, with 17 bases between. The CDR3 DNA follows: TGTGCCAGCAGCCCGGTGGGACGAGGGTCCACTGAAGCTTTCTTT. Its protein is CASSPVGRGSTEAFF.

This rearrangement joins TRBV9 to TRBJ2-7; D could derive from TRBD1 or TRBD2 (5 bases each). The CDR3 contains 14 residues. CDR1 and CDR2 from the germline V gene are SGDLS and YYNGEE. The V end was cut by 5 bases, the J end by 5 bases, with 17 bases between. The CDR3 sequence: CASSRRHGDDEQYF. CDR3 coding DNA: TGTGCCAGCAGTAGGAGGCATGGGGACGACGAGCAGTACTTC.

This clonotype was detected a few times. The V call is TRBV5-1, the J call TRBJ1-4, with a possible D match to TRBD1 (6 bases). CDR3 length: 12 residues. Between the trimmed V and J ends, which lost 5 bases and 8 bases, there was a span of 10 bases. The germline V gene has CDR1 SGHRS and CDR2 YFSETQ. CDR3 loop: CASRYGTEKLFF. The CDR3 nucleotides are TGCGCCAGCAGGTATGGGACAGAAAAACTGTTTTTT.

The chain links TRBV20-1 to TRBJ2-1; D could derive from TRBD1 or TRBD2 (6 bases each). The CDR3 totals 14 residues. V was trimmed by 0 bases and J by 16 bases, leaving 22 bases between them. Germline V CDR1 and CDR2: DFQATT, SNEGSKA (reference sequence). The CDR3 loop is CSARDAGTKSPGFF. CDR3 sequence (DNA): TGCAGTGCTAGAGATGCGGGGACAAAATCCCCGGGTTTCTTC.

This sequence joins TRBV4-3 and TRBJ2-1, with TRBD2 identical over 10 bases. Per germline, CDR1 LGHNA and CDR2 YSLEER. V shed 0 bases and J 3 bases; nucleotides not matched to a gene: 8. The CDR3 loop spans 18 amino acids. CDR3 DNA: TGCGCCAGCAGCCAAGATGTATCAGCGGGGGGGTACTACAATGAGCAGTTCTTC. It encodes CASSQDVSAGGYYNEQFF.

This clonotype was detected a few times. This rearrangement joins TRBV28 to TRBJ2-7, with a weak D call TRBD2 (7 bases). V gave up 7 bases and J gave up 0 bases, with 16 bases separating them. Germline V lookup: CDR1 MDHEN, CDR2 SYDVKM. The CDR3 is 15 amino acids. CDR3 in amino acids: CASNLGGGSSYEQYF. CDR3 sequence (DNA): TGTGCCAGCAACTTGGGAGGGGGGTCCTCCTACGAGCAGTACTTC.